This TCR beta chain originates from a study of T-cell reconstitution after alpha-beta-depleted transplantation in children. A TCRbeta library incorporating unique molecular identifiers was prepared. TCRdb fed the PCR reads into MiXCR, producing one record per CDR3 protein. The repertoire holds 200,000 to 250,000 distinct CDR3 sequences, with about 8.8% as singletons. The V gene's germline CDR1 is ENHRY and CDR2 SYGVKD. This CDR3 region has 14 residues. The V end was cut by 2 bases, the J end by 3 bases, with 10 bases between. This clonotype came up many times. This TCR derives from a human donor who donated a stem cell graft to a child with SCID. Here the sequenced sample was PBMCs from the stem cell graft donor, taken from the stem cell graft. The chain combines TRBV10-3 with TRBJ1-2, with a possible D match to TRBD1 (5 bases). In DNA, the CDR3 is TGTGCCATCAGTGAGGGGACGTGGGACTATGGCTACACCTTC. Translating gives CAISEGTWDYGYTF.